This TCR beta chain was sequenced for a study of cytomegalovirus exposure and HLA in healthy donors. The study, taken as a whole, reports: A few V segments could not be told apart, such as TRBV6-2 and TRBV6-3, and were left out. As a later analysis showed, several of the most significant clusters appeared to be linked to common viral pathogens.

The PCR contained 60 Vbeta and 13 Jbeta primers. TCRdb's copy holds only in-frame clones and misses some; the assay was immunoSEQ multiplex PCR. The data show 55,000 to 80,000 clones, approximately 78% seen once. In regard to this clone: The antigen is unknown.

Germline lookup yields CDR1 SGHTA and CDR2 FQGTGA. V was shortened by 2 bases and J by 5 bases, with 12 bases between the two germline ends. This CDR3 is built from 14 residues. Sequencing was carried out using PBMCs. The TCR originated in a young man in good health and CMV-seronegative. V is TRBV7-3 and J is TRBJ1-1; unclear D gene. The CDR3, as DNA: TGTGCCAGCAGCTTACTGCCCGGGAAGACTGAAGCTTTCTTT. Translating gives CASSLLPGKTEAFF.